This T cell receptor (beta chain) was sequenced during a study of response to subunit inactivated influenza vaccine. TCRdb fed the RT-PCR reads into MiXCR, producing one record per CDR3 protein. In the table there are roughly 460,000 distinct CDR3 sequences, approximately 11% of which are singletons. Concerning this clonotype: Antigen specificity is unknown.

The CDR3 extends over 13 amino acids. V was pared by 5 bases and J by 7 bases, with 16 bases between. CDR1 is DFQATT, CDR2 SNEGSKA, per germline (reference sequence). Study conclusions and caveats: The study's authors posited that every seasonal influenza vaccination enlists few new T cells.

The sample consisted of PBMCs from blood, taken roughly 6 weeks after vaccination. The chain couples TRBV20-1 to TRBJ2-3, with no clear D. This receptor was obtained from a man between 45 and 60 years old who received an inactivated influenza vaccine. CDR3 DNA: TGCAGTGCTGGCAGGCCTTTTTTAAATACGCAGTATTTT. Its protein product is CSAGRPFLNTQYF.